What follows are 17 T cell receptor beta chains derived from one specimen sequenced in a study of shared clonotypes between healthy human individuals. Libraries were prepared by immunoSEQ multiplex PCR; TCRdb keeps only in-frame clonotypes and omits some of them. The sample shows some 380,000 clones, approximately 97% of them seen only once. The sample comprised memory CD8+ T cells sorted from blood. Documented subset: CD45RO+ cells pooled with CCR7-negative TemRA cells. These receptors originate from a man aged 25-40 years in good health.

The V and J genes are TRBV18 and TRBJ2-1, with 13 bases identical to TRBD2. Germline trimming cut 5 bases from V and 4 bases from J; bases unmatched to any gene: 5. The CDR3 is 16 amino acids. The V gene's germline CDR1 is KGHSH and CDR2 LQKENI. The DNA of the CDR3 is TGTGCCAGCTCAGCACTAGCGGGAGGGGTATACAATGAGCAGTTCTTC. Amino acid sequence: CASSALAGGVYNEQFF.

The chain joins TRBV28 to TRBJ2-7; D is unresolved. Germline-derived CDR1 and CDR2 are MDHEN and SYDVKM. V lost 3 bases and J lost 3, with 9 bases in between. The CDR3 loop spans 13 amino acids. The CDR3 region is CASSLSGYYEQYF. In nucleotides, the CDR3 is TGTGCCAGCAGTTTGTCAGGTTACTACGAGCAGTACTTC.

The rearrangement uses TRBV5-1 and TRBJ1-5; TRBD1 agrees at 7 bases. Per germline, CDR1 SGHRS and CDR2 YFSETQ. V lost 3 bases, J lost 1 base, and 7 bases stayed unmatched. CDR3 length: 16 amino acids. The chain's CDR3 is CASSCHRGWSNQPQHF. The CDR3 nucleotides read TGCGCCAGCAGCTGCCACAGGGGCTGGAGCAATCAGCCCCAGCATTTT.

The sample holds one count of this clone. The J gene is TRBJ1-4, the V gene TRBV19, with unresolved D. Trimming took 5 bases from V and 8 from J, leaving 9 bases between them. This CDR3 region has 12 residues. Per germline, CDR1 LNHDA and CDR2 SQIVND (reference sequence). CDR3 region: CASSPRPEKLFF. The DNA for the CDR3 is TGTGCCAGTAGTCCACGACCAGAAAAACTGTTTTTT.

J is TRBJ2-2 and V is TRBV28; D is ambiguous. Trimming took 10 bases from V and 3 from J, leaving 15 bases between them. The CDR3 has 14 residues. Germline CDR1 reads MDHEN; CDR2 reads SYDVKM. The CDR3 spells CATSDGRDTGELFF. The CDR3 region has the DNA TGTGCCACCTCGGACGGACGAGACACCGGGGAGCTGTTTTTT.

This chain uses TRBV10-3 with TRBJ2-5; 12 bases map to TRBD2. The germline V gene encodes CDR1 ENHRY and CDR2 SYGVKD. V lost 6 bases, J lost 4 bases, and 3 bases stayed unmatched. The CDR3 sequence is 14 residues long. In DNA, the CDR3 is TGTGCCATCAGCCCGGGACTAGCGGGAGAGACCCAGTACTTC. This sequence encodes CAISPGLAGETQYF.

The chain has TRBV6-5 and TRBJ2-2; D assignment may be TRBD1 or TRBD2 (5 bases each). The germline CDR1 and CDR2 sequences are MNHEY and SVGAGI. The CDR3 has 13 residues. V lost 5 bases to trimming and J lost 8 bases, with 12 bases between them. This CDR3 is CASSPRDGGELFF. Here the CDR3 DNA reads TGTGCCAGCAGTCCCCGGGACGGAGGGGAGCTGTTTTTT.

The chain employs TRBV11-1 and TRBJ2-2; TRBD2 aligns across 12 bases. CDR3 length equals 14 residues. Unmatched junction bases numbered 3, after V lost 5 bases and J lost 8 bases. In germline, CDR1 is SGHAT, CDR2 FQDESV (reference sequence). CDR3 bases: TGTGCCAGCAGCCGGACTAGCGGGACGGGGGAGCTGTTTTTT. It codes for CASSRTSGTGELFF.

This clone was detected only once. Other nucleotide sequences from this sample produce the same CDR3. V is TRBV18 and J is TRBJ2-7; no clear D gene. Trimming cost V 3 bases and J 3 bases, with 6 bases left between them. The CDR3 has 12 residues. The germline gives CDR1 KGHSH, CDR2 LQKENI. CDR3 amino acids: CASSPNSYEQYF. The CDR3 DNA reads TGTGCCAGCTCACCCAACAGCTACGAGCAGTACTTC.

The chain recombines TRBV28 with TRBJ1-1; D unclear. Germline assignment: CDR1 MDHEN and CDR2 SYDVKM. V shed 6 bases and J shed 8 bases, with 10 bases lying between them. This CDR3 region has 11 residues. In DNA form, the CDR3 reads TGTGCCAGCAGCTCTTACCAAGAAGCTTTCTTT. This encodes CASSSYQEAFF. Using reference TRBV28 and TRBJ1-1 for the parts outside the CDR3, the full variable domain is DVKVTQSSRYLVKRTGEKVFLECVQDMDHENMFWYRQDPGLGLRLIYFSYDVKMKEKGDIPEGYSVSREKKERFSLILESASTNQTSMYLCASSSYQEAFFGQGTRLTVV.

The gene calls are TRBV5-1 and TRBJ2-5, with 8 bases matching TRBD2. CDR1 SGHRS and CDR2 YFSETQ come from the germline V gene. Losses at the gene ends were 5 bases for V and 5 bases for J; bases not matched to a gene: 8. The CDR3 has 14 residues. The chain's CDR3 is CASRLAEIRETQYF. The CDR3 coding sequence is TGCGCCAGCAGACTAGCGGAGATACGCGAGACCCAGTACTTC.

CDR3 sequence: CASSLKAGTSNEQFF. CDR3 nucleotides: TGTGCCAGCAGCTTGAAGGCCGGGACTAGCAATGAGCAGTTCTTC. The chain employs TRBV5-4 and TRBJ2-1; 8 nucleotides line up with TRBD2. The V gene's germline CDR1 is SGHNT and CDR2 YYREEE (reference sequence). Losses at the gene ends were 1 base for V and 6 bases for J; bases not matched to a gene: 6. This CDR3 has 15 residues.

The chain recombines TRBV19 with TRBJ1-5; D call uncertain. This CDR3 is built from 15 residues. Per germline, CDR1 LNHDA and CDR2 SQIVND (reference sequence). Trimming cost V 2 bases and J 0 bases, with 8 bases left between them. The CDR3 bases are TGTGCCAGTAGTATATCCCTAAATAGCAATCAGCCCCAGCATTTT. It translates to CASSISLNSNQPQHF. Supplemented by reference TRBV19 and TRBJ1-5, the full variable domain reads DGGITQSPKYLFRKEGQNVTLSCEQNLNHDAMYWYRQDPGQGLRLIYYSQIVNDFQKGDIAEGYSVSREKKESFPLTVTSAQKNPTAFYLCASSISLNSNQPQHFGDGTRLSIL.

The CDR3 DNA reads as TGTGCCAGCAGGAAACAGGGTCTCACCGGGGAGCTGTTTTTT. This sequence encodes CASRKQGLTGELFF. The chain couples TRBV7-2 to TRBJ2-2; possible D gene TRBD1, 6 bases. V was cut by 6 bases and J by 4 bases, with 12 bases left in between. The CDR3 has 14 residues. From germline, CDR1 is SGHTA and CDR2 FQGNSA.

This chain links TRBV7-2 with TRBJ1-2, with D hard to call. This CDR3 contains 14 residues. Germline CDR1 reads SGHTA; CDR2 reads FQGNSA. Trimming removed 6 bases at V and 6 bases at J, with 17 bases between. CDR3 loop: CASSSSNDWDGYTF. CDR3 coding DNA: TGTGCCAGCAGTTCGTCCAATGATTGGGATGGCTACACCTTC.

This chain connects TRBV7-6 to TRBJ2-2; D unclear. The CDR3 loop spans 15 amino acids. Trimming stripped 4 bases from V and 6 bases from J, with 15 bases between. Germline V lookup: CDR1 SGHVS, CDR2 FNYEAQ. DNA of the CDR3: TGTGCCAGCAGCTCCAGTTTAGAATTGTCCGGGGAGCTGTTTTTT. Translated: CASSSSLELSGELFF.

The rearrangement links TRBV29-1 to TRBJ1-1; no clear D gene. V lost 4 bases, J lost 4 bases, and 13 bases lay in between. The CDR3 spans 13 residues. CDR1 and CDR2 (germline): SQVTM, ANQGSEA. This chain's CDR3 is CSVAGRASTEAFF. The CDR3 DNA reads TGCAGCGTTGCAGGTCGGGCGTCCACTGAAGCTTTCTTT.